A single sample gave rise to the 11 T cell receptor beta chains below, sequenced in a study of T cells in Graves' hyperthyroidism and ophthalmopathy. Amplification yielded TCR beta CDR3 regions, with RNA transcripts as the source. TCR CDR3 regions were first amplified by RT-PCR with HTBI primers. From the multiplex PCR reads, TCRdb called clonotypes with MiXCR, one entry per CDR3 protein. The sample records 500,000 to 600,000 distinct CDR3 sequences, 16% being singletons. The specimen was blood. These TCRs come from a woman aged 18-29 years with Graves' hyperthyroidism.

This clonotype was found many times. V and J are TRBV7-9 and TRBJ2-5; D may be TRBD1 (6 bases). The V end was cut by 6 bases, the J end by 1 base, with 9 bases between. CDR1 is SEHNR, CDR2 FQNEAQ, per germline (reference sequence). This CDR3 is 13 amino acids long. The CDR3 here is CASRTGLQETQYF. CDR3 DNA: TGTGCCAGCAGGACAGGACTCCAAGAGACCCAGTACTTC.

The chain recombines TRBV28 with TRBJ1-4; 12 nucleotides match TRBD1. The CDR3 contains 17 residues. The germline V gene encodes CDR1 MDHEN and CDR2 SYDVKM. The J segment lost 0 bases and the V segment lost 6 bases, leaving 5 bases of the junction unmatched. Here the CDR3 DNA reads TGTGCCAGCAGCCAGGGACAGGGGGCAGCAACTAATGAAAAACTGTTTTTT. This codes for CASSQGQGAATNEKLFF.

The CDR3 DNA reads TGTGCCAGCACTATAGGACTAGCGGGAGGATCCCGCACAGATACGCAGTATTTT. Translation: CASTIGLAGGSRTDTQYF. The gene calls are TRBV12-3 or TRBV12-4 and TRBJ2-3; the match to TRBD2 covers 14 bases. V was clipped by 7 bases and J by 1 base; unmatched bases: 10. The CDR3 extends over 18 amino acids.

This sequence joins TRBV5-1 and TRBJ1-1; D call uncertain. V lost 5 bases and J lost 2, with 13 bases in between. Germline loops: CDR1 SGHRS, CDR2 YFSETQ. The CDR3 sequence is 14 residues long. Here the CDR3 reads CASRDGRVNTEAFF. The CDR3 bases are TGCGCCAGCAGAGACGGTCGGGTAAACACTGAAGCTTTCTTT.

This clonotype was detected only a few times. J is TRBJ2-3 and V is TRBV6-1; possibly TRBD1 for D (6 bases). Germline CDR1 reads MNHNS; CDR2 reads SASEGT. There are 14 residues in the CDR3. Trimming took off 3 bases at V and 2 bases at J, with 9 bases between the two ends. The CDR3 loop is CASSEWDNTDTQYF. The DNA of the CDR3 is TGTGCCAGCAGTGAGTGGGACAACACAGATACGCAGTATTTT.

A remark on this clonotype: Since a much larger clone is just one base distant, this may be a read error. This sequence joins TRBV20-1 and TRBJ2-5; tentatively, D is TRBD2 (6 bases). Per germline, CDR1 DFQATT and CDR2 SNEGSKA (reference sequence). CDR3 size: 12 residues. The ends were cut back, 5 bases at V and 1 base at J, with 8 bases in the middle. The CDR3 nucleotides are TGCAGTGCTGCGGGGTGCCAAGAGACCCAGTACTTC. It yields the protein CSAAGCQETQYF.

The V and J genes are TRBV14 and TRBJ2-3, with TRBD2 matching 8 bases. The CDR3 has 14 residues. Germline V gene sequence: CDR1 SGHDN, CDR2 FVKESK. V was pared by 3 bases and J by 6 bases, with 5 bases of the junction left unmatched. DNA for the CDR3: TGTGCCAGCAGCCAGACAGCGGGGGTGGATACGCAGTATTTT. This encodes CASSQTAGVDTQYF.

This clonotype was picked up many times. The J gene is TRBJ2-3, the V gene TRBV5-1, with D unclear. Germline V gene data show CDR1 as SGHRS and CDR2 as YFSETQ. With 2 bases removed from V and 1 base from J, the gap between germline ends came to 8 bases. This CDR3 spans 14 amino acids. DNA of the CDR3: TGCGCCAGCAGCTTCGACAAACGCACAGATACGCAGTATTTT. This gives the protein CASSFDKRTDTQYF.

The rearrangement uses TRBV18 and TRBJ1-4, with D maybe TRBD1 (5 bases). Trimming took 1 base from V and 8 from J, leaving 20 bases between them. CDR1 and CDR2 from the germline V gene are KGHSH and LQKENI. This CDR3 has 17 amino acids. The CDR3 DNA is TGTGCCAGCTCACCACTTGTAGGACGGGGCAGCAGAGAAAAACTGTTTTTT. Translating gives CASSPLVGRGSREKLFF.

This clonotype was observed at least ten times. The chain joins TRBV2 to TRBJ1-5; unclear D gene. Germline CDR1 is SNHLY and CDR2 is FYNNEI. V dropped 4 bases and J dropped 6 bases, with 7 bases sitting between them. CDR3 length: 12 residues. The CDR3 nucleotides are TGTGCCAGCAGTGTTTCGAGTCAGCCCCAGCATTTT. Its protein is CASSVSSQPQHF.

This clonotype was seen a few times. The chain joins TRBV7-9 to TRBJ2-3, with 7 nucleotides matching TRBD2. The V and J ends lost 5 bases and 3 bases, in that order; junction bases with no gene match: 11. The CDR3 has 16 amino acids. Per the germline V gene, CDR1 is SEHNR and CDR2 is FQNEAQ (reference sequence). Written as DNA, the CDR3 is TGTGCCAGCAGCGCCCTAGGGGAGGGTGGAACAGATACGCAGTATTTT. Its translation is CASSALGEGGTDTQYF.